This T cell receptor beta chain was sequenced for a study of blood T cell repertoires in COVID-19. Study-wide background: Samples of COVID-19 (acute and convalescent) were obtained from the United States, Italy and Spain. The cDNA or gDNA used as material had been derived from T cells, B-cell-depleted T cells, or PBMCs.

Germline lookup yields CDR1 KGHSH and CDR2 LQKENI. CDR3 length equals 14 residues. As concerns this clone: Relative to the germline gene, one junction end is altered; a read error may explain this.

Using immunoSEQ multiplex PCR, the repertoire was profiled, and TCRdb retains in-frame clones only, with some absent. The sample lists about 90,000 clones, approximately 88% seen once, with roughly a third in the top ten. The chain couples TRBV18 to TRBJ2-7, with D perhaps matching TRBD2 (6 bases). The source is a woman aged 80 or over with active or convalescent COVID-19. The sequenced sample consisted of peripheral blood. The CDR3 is CASSLFRDSHEQYF. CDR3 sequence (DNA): TGTGCCAGCTCCCTCTTCCGGGACTCCCACGAGCAGTACTTC.